The clone carrying this T cell receptor (beta chain) has a handful of counts. What it recognizes is unknown. The length of the CDR3 is 17 residues. Per the germline V gene, CDR1 is MGHRA and CDR2 is YSYEKL. Deletions cut 6 bases from V and 5 bases from J, with 25 bases between. These data originate in a study of response to subunit inactivated influenza vaccine. Broader study findings: New T cells are recruited in small numbers by each seasonal influenza vaccination, according to the authors' suggestion.

TCRdb recomputed calls from the RT-PCR reads with MiXCR, one row per CDR3 protein. Of 500,000 to 600,000 distinct CDR3 sequences in the sample, under 15% were seen once. The sample consisted of PBMCs from blood, taken roughly 45 days after vaccination. The J gene is TRBJ2-5, the V gene TRBV4-1, with D uncertain. The TCR sequence derives from a man aged 50-60 years who received an inactivated influenza vaccine. As DNA, the CDR3 is TGCGCCAGCAGTCCAACCCCGGGCGGAATGCAGCTCGAGACCCAGTACTTC. It yields the protein CASSPTPGGMQLETQYF.